This T cell receptor beta chain is from a study of T cells after yellow fever vaccination. It was through 5'RACE template switching that TCR cDNA was made, with a universal primer site and UMIs added. Via MiXCR, TCRdb re-called the 5' RACE reads, giving one row per CDR3 protein. The data hold about 210,000 distinct CDR3 sequences, with around 6.7% observed a single time. The CDR3 sequence is 11 residues long. Between the trimmed V and J ends, which lost 5 bases and 5 bases, there was a span of 10 bases. From germline, CDR1 is DFQATT and CDR2 SNEGSKA (reference sequence). This clonotype has at least ten counts. What it binds is not known. Study observations and caveats: Among all clonotypes, a small share was observed in both CD4 and CD8 compartments. Post-booster repertoires contained most primary-vaccination clones again (almost 97% CD4, approximately 86% CD8).

This specimen was CD4+ T cells sorted from PBMCs, taken on the day of the yellow fever booster vaccination. The sequence was obtained from a young man who received the YFV17D yellow fever vaccine. The V and J genes are TRBV20-1 and TRBJ2-7; no reliable D call. CDR3 in amino acids: CSAQEVHEQYF. CDR3 bases: TGCAGTGCTCAAGAAGTCCACGAGCAGTACTTC.